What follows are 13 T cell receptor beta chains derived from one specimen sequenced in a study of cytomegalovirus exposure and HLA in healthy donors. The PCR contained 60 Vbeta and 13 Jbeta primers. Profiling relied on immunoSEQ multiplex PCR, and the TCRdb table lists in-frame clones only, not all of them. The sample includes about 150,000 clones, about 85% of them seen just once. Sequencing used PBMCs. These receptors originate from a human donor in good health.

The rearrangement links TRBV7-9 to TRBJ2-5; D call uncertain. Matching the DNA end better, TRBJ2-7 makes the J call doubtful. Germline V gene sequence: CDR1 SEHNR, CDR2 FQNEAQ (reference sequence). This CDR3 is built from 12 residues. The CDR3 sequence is CASSDNTYEQYF. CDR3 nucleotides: TGTGCCAGCAGTGATAATACCTACGAGCAGTACTTC.

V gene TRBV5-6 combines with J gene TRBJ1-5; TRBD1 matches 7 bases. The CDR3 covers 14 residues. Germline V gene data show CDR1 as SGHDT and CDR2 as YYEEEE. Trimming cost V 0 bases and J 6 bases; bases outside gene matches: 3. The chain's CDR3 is CASSLEGAVQPQHF. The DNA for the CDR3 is TGTGCCAGCAGCTTGGAGGGGGCTGTTCAGCCCCAGCATTTT.

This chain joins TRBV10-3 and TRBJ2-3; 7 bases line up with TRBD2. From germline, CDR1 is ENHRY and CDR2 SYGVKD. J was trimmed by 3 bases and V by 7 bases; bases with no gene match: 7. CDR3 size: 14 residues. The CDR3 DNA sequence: TGTGCCATCACGAGCGGGATGGGGACAGATACGCAGTATTTT. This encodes CAITSGMGTDTQYF.

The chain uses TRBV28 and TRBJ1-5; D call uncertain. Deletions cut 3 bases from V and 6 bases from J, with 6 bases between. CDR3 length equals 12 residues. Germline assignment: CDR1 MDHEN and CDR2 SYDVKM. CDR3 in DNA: TGTGCCAGCAGTTTGTCGTCTCAGCCCCAGCATTTT. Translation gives CASSLSSQPQHF.

Written as DNA, the CDR3 is TGTGCTAGTGGCCCCGGGACAGGTCCAGCTAACTATGGCTACACCTTC. This translates into CASGPGTGPANYGYTF. This chain joins TRBV12-5 and TRBJ1-2; 8 bases agree with TRBD1. In germline, CDR1 is LGHNT, CDR2 FRNRAP. This CDR3 is 16 amino acids long. Germline trimming cut 6 bases from V and 0 bases from J; bases unmatched to any gene: 9.

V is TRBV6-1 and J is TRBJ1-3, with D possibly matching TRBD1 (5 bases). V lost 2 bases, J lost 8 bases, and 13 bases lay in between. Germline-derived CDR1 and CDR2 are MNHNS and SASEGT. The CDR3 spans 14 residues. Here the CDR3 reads CASSETGIVDTIYF. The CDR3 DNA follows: TGTGCCAGCAGTGAAACAGGAATTGTGGACACCATATATTTT.

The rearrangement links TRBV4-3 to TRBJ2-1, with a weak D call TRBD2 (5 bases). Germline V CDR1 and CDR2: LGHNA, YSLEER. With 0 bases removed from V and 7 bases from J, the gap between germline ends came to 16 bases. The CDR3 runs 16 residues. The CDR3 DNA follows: TGCGCCAGCAGCCAAGATTCAGTAGGGAGACGGAATGAGCAGTTCTTC. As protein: CASSQDSVGRRNEQFF.

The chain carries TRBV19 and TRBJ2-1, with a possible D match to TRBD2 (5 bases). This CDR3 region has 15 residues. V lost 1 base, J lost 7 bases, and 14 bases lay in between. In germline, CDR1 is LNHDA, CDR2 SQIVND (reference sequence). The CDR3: CASSIGTRTFNEQFF. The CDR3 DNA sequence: TGTGCCAGTAGTATAGGGACTCGAACCTTTAATGAGCAGTTCTTC.

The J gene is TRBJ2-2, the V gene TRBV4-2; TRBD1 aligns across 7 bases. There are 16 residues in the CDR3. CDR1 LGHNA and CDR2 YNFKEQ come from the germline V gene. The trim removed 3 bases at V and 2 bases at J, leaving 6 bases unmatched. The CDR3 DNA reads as TGTGCCAGCAGCCAGTTAGACAGGGATAACACCGGGGAGCTGTTTTTT. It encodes CASSQLDRDNTGELFF.

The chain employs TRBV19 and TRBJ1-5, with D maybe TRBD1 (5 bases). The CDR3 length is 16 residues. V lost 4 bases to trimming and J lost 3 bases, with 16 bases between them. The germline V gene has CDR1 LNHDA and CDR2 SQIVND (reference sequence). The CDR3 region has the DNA TGTGCCAGTAGTACAGGGATGGAGGGCATCAATCAGCCCCAGCATTTT. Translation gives CASSTGMEGINQPQHF.

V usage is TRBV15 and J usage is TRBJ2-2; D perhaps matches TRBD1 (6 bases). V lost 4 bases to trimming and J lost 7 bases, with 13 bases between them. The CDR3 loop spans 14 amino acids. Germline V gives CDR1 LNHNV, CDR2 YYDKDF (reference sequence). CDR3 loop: CATSTDRYIGELFF. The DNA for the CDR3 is TGTGCCACCAGCACTGACAGGTATATCGGGGAGCTGTTTTTT.

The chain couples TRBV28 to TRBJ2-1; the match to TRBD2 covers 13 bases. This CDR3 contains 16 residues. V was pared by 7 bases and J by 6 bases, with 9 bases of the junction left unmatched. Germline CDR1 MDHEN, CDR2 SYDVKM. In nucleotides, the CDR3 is TGTGCCAGCACCCCTTCACTAGCGGGAGGGGTCAATGAGCAGTTCTTC. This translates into CASTPSLAGGVNEQFF.

CDR3 sequence (DNA): TGTGCCAGCAGACCGGGACAGGGGAACACCGGGGAGCTGTTTTTT. The encoded protein is CASRPGQGNTGELFF. V gene TRBV27 combines with J gene TRBJ2-2, with 9 nucleotides matching TRBD1. The V segment lost 6 bases and the J segment 1 base; nucleotides outside the gene matches: 3. CDR3 length: 15 residues. The V gene's germline CDR1 is MNHEY and CDR2 SMNVEV (reference sequence).